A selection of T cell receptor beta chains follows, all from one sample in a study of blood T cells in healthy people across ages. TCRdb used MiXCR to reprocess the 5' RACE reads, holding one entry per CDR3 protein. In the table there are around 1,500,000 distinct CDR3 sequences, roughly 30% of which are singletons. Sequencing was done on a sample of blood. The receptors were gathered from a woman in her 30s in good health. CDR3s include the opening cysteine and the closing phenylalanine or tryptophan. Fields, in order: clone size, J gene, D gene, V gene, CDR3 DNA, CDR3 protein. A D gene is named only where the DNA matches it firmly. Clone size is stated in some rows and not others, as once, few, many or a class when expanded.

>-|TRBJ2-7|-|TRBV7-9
TGTGCCAGCAGCTCCTTCGGGCGGGCCGACTCCTACGAGCAGTACTTC
CASSSFGRADSYEQYF
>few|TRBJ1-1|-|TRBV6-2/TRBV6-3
TGCGCCAGCAGCTACCGGGACCCCAAATCGGCTTTCTTT
CASSYRDPKSAFF
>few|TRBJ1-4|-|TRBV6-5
TGTGCCAGCAGTTGGTCCGCTAGGGAAAAACTGTTTTTT
CASSWSAREKLFF
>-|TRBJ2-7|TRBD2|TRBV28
TGTGCCAGCAGTCCCCCGCGGGGGGGTAGTTACGAGCAGTACTTC
CASSPPRGGSYEQYF
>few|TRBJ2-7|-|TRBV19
TGTGCCAGTAGCACACGGGACTTTGCCTACGAGCAGTACTTC
CASSTRDFAYEQYF
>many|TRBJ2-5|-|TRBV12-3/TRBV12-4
TGTGCCAGCAGTTTCTACCAAGAGACCCAGTACTTC
CASSFYQETQYF
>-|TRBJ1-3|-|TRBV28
TGTGCCAGCAGTTCCCCAGAGACATCTGGAAACACCATATATTTT
CASSSPETSGNTIYF
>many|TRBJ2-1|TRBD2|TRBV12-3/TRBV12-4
TGTGCCAGCACCCCGGGACTAGCGGGAGATGAGCAGTTCTTC
CASTPGLAGDEQFF
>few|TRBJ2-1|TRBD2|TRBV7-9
TGTGCCAGCAGCTTAGGACTAGCGGGAGAGGGCGATGAGCAGTTCTTC
CASSLGLAGEGDEQFF
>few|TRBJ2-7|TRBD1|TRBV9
TGTGCCAGCGGAGGGACAGGCTACGAGCAGTACTTC
CASGGTGYEQYF
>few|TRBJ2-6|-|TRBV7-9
TGTGCCAGCAGCCCCGACAGATTGGAAGGGGCCAACGTCCTGACTTTC
CASSPDRLEGANVLTF
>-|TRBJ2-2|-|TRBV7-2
TGTGCCAGCAGCAGGGGGGGGACAGACGCGGAGCTGTTTTTT
CASSRGGTDAELFF
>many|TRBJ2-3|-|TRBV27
TGTGCCAGCAGTCACCCCACAGATACGCAGTATTTT
CASSHPTDTQYF
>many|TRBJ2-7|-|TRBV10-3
TGTGCCATCAGTCTAGAACAAGTATACGAGCAGTACTTC
CAISLEQVYEQYF
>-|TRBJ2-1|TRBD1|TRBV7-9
TGTGCCAGCAGCTTATGGGTTTCGGGGACAGGTTCTAATGAGCAGTTCTTC
CASSLWVSGTGSNEQFF
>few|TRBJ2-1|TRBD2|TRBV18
TGTGCCAGCTCACCACCTGGCTCGACTAGCGGCAATGAGCAGTTCTTC
CASSPPGSTSGNEQFF
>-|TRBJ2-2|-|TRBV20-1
TGCAGTGCTAACGGGCCCCCCGGGGAGCTGTTTTTT
CSANGPPGELFF
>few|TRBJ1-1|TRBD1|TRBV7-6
TGTGCCAGCAGCTCAAGTCCCAGGGGGGAGGCTGAAGCTTTCTTT
CASSSSPRGEAEAFF
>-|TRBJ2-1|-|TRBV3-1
TGTGCCAGCAGCCAAGGCGGCCTCCATGAGCAGTTCTTC
CASSQGGLHEQFF
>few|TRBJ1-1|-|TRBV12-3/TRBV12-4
TGTGCCAGCAGTTTTCGGATCGGAGCAGGGGACACTGAAGCTTTCTTT
CASSFRIGAGDTEAFF
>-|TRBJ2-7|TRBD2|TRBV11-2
TGTGCCAGCAGCCCCCGGGCTAGCGGGGCCTCCTACGAGCAGTACTTC
CASSPRASGASYEQYF
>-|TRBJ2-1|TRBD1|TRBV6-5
TGTGCCAGCGGCTTAAAGACAGGGGGCTCCTACAATGAGCAGGTCTTC
CASGLKTGGSYNEQVF
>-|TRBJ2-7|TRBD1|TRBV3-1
TGTGCCAGCAGCCAGAGGGACAGCGGCTACGAGCAGTACTTC
CASSQRDSGYEQYF
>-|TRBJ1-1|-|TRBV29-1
TGCAGCGTTAGCATCAGGGGTAAAGCTTTCTTT
CSVSIRGKAFF
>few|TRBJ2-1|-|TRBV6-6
TGTGCCGGCAGTTACCAGACCAATGAGCAGTTCTTC
CAGSYQTNEQFF
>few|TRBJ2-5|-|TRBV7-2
TGTGCCAGCAGCCCACCCCGGGACGTCCAAGAGACCCAGTACTTC
CASSPPRDVQETQYF
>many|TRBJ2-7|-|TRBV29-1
TGCAGCTCCCAGACTCCGTCCTACGAGCAGTACTTC
CSSQTPSYEQYF
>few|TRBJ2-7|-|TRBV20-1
TGCAGTGCTAGAGATGAGTCGGATGAGCAGTACTTC
CSARDESDEQYF
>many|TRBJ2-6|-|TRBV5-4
TGTGCCAGCAGGCGGGACTCGAGCTCTGGGGCCAACGTCCTGACTTTC
CASRRDSSSGANVLTF
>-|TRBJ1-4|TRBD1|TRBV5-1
TGCGCCGGCCGGGACAGGGATGAAAAACTGTTTTTT
CAGRDRDEKLFF
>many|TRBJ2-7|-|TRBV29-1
TGCAGCGTGACAGGTTCCGTACTTTACGAGCAGTACTTC
CSVTGSVLYEQYF
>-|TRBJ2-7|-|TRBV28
TGTGCCAGCAGTGCCCAACGGAGCTCCTACGAGCAGTACTTC
CASSAQRSSYEQYF
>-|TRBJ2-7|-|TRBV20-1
TGCAGTGCTAGAGATCGAAAGTGGGGCGGGACTTACGAGCAGTACTTC
CSARDRKWGGTYEQYF
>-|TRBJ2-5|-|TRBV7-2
TGTGCCAGCAGCTTGGGCTGGCCAGAGACCCAGTACTTC
CASSLGWPETQYF
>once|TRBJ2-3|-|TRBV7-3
TGTGCCAGCAGCTCCCGTCAGGGCGGAACAGATACGCGGTATTTT
CASSSRQGGTDTRYF
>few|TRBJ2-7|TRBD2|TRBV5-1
TGCGCCAGCAGCTCAGGGACTAGCGTCGACTCCTACGAGCAGTACTTC
CASSSGTSVDSYEQYF
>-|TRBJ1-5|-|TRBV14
TGTGCCAGCAGCTCAGGAGACAATCGGCCCCAGCATTTT
CASSSGDNRPQHF
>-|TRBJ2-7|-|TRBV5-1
TGCACCAGCAGCTCCCAAGGGGACGAGCAGTACTTC
CTSSSQGDEQYF
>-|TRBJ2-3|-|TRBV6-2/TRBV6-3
TGTGCCAGCGAAGGTGGGCAAGCAGGCACAGATACGCAGTATTTT
CASEGGQAGTDTQYF